This T cell receptor (beta chain) originates from a study of beta chain features in type 1 diabetes. This CDR3 is built from 17 residues. The ends were cut back, 5 bases at V and 1 base at J, with 19 bases in the middle. In germline, CDR1 is SGHTA, CDR2 FQGNSA. This clone was detected only once. Its target is unknown. Expressed TCRB transcripts got sequenced, as all isolated RNA was reverse transcribed. Measured with immunoSEQ multiplex PCR; TCRdb has only the in-frame clones, and not every one. The sample holds some 400,000 clones; about 14% are singletons and the top ten take roughly 0.017%. Notes on the study in general: Any HLA effect on TCRB rearrangement was left unresolved by small sub-analyses.

The sequencing sample was made of naive CD4+ T cells from blood. This clonotype originated in a woman aged 18-35 years in good health. The rearrangement joins TRBV7-2 to TRBJ2-3; D gene ambiguous. Here the CDR3 reads CASSLNPSSLGTDTQYF. The DNA of the CDR3 is TGTGCCAGCAGCCTCAACCCCAGTTCGTTGGGCACAGATACGCAGTATTTT.